These 4 T cell receptor beta chains originate from one sample sequenced in a study of identical twins. MiXCR, run by TCRdb on the 5' RACE reads, gives a single entry per CDR3 protein. The sample includes 1.5 million to 2 million distinct CDR3 sequences, around a third of them seen just once. Sample: cord blood. These receptors all come from a newborn girl in good health.

The chain employs TRBV27 and TRBJ2-1; the match to TRBD1 covers 11 bases. The ends lost 5 bases at V and 1 base at J; junction bases unmatched: 10. CDR3 length: 18 amino acids. Germline V gene data show CDR1 as MNHEY and CDR2 as SMNVEV (reference sequence). The CDR3 region has the DNA TGTGCCAGCAGTACACGGGACAGGGGGAATAAGTCCTACAATGAGCAGTTCTTC. As protein: CASSTRDRGNKSYNEQFF.

The V call is TRBV28, the J call TRBJ2-7, with 10 positions matching TRBD1. Trimming removed 3 bases from V and 9 bases from J; junction bases left unmatched: 8. The CDR3 loop spans 14 amino acids. Germline V gives CDR1 MDHEN, CDR2 SYDVKM. The CDR3 sequence: CASSFPDRGFGQYF. The CDR3 region has the DNA TGTGCCAGCAGTTTCCCGGACAGGGGGTTCGGGCAGTACTTC. The full variable domain, its missing parts supplied by reference TRBV28 and TRBJ2-7, is DVKVTQSSRYLVKRTGEKVFLECVQDMDHENMFWYRQDPGLGLRLIYFSYDVKMKEKGDIPEGYSVSREKKERFSLILESASTNQTSMYLCASSFPDRGFGQYFGPGTRLTVT.

Points on this clonotype: A much larger clone sits a single nucleotide away, making a read error possible. The V gene is TRBV12-3 or TRBV12-4, the J gene TRBJ2-1, with 7 bases that match TRBD1. The CDR3 is 14 amino acids. The ends lost 3 bases at V and 13 bases at J; junction bases unmatched: 12. The CDR3 sequence: CASSFRTGQETQFF. CDR3 DNA: TGTGCCAGCAGTTTCCGGACAGGCCAAGAGACCCAGTTCTTC.

To note about this clonotype: Being one base from a much bigger clone, this may be a read error. V usage is TRBV6-2 or TRBV6-3 and J usage is TRBJ2-5; 8 nucleotides match TRBD1. The CDR3 has 17 residues. J gave up 1 base and V 2 bases, and 9 bases lay outside the gene matches. The germline gives CDR1 MNHEY, CDR2 SVGEGT. CDR3 sequence reads: CASSYLGTGGFQETQYF. For the CDR3, the DNA is TGTGCCAGCAGTTACCTGGGGACAGGAGGCTTCCAAGAGACCCAGTACTTC.